This TCR beta chain was observed in a study of Ad26.COV2.S vaccination and SARS-CoV-2 variants. Comments on this clone: The antigen is undetermined.

Clones were read by immunoSEQ multiplex PCR, and TCRdb kept only the in-frame ones, dropping some. The profile shows 180,000 or so clones, 87% of them singletons. General study results and limits: Placebo and vaccine recipients had non-spike TCR breadth that was similar. The authors reported substantial breadth in spike-specific CD8+ and CD4+ T cell responses after vaccination.

J gave up 4 bases and V 3 bases, and 11 bases lay outside the gene matches. This CDR3 spans 16 amino acids. Germline-derived CDR1 and CDR2 are SGHDT and YYEEEE. The sequencing here drew on peripheral blood, taken after recovery from COVID-19. The receptor comes from a human donor who had recovered from COVID-19. This chain connects TRBV5-6 to TRBJ1-2; 8 bases align to TRBD1. CDR3: CASSSSGTGMAYGYTF. The CDR3 bases are TGTGCCAGCAGCTCATCCGGGACAGGCATGGCCTATGGCTACACCTTC.